The 29 T cell receptor beta chains reported below all come from one sample, sequenced in a study of blood T cell repertoires in COVID-19. Assay: immunoSEQ multiplex PCR; the TCRdb copy retains only in-frame clones and omits some. The sample has about 140,000 clones; about four fifths are singletons. Sequenced input: peripheral blood. The origin of the receptors is a human donor in a cohort sampled during active COVID-19.

The chain links TRBV6-5 to TRBJ1-6, with TRBD1 as a possible D gene (6 bases). Trimming removed 5 bases from V and 0 bases from J, with 8 bases in between. Germline CDR1 MNHEY, CDR2 SVGAGI. There are 15 residues in the CDR3. CDR3 amino acids: CASSTGFSYNSPLHF. The CDR3 bases are TGTGCCAGCAGTACAGGGTTCTCCTATAATTCACCCCTCCACTTT.

The rearrangement joins TRBV11-1 to TRBJ2-1; 13 bases match TRBD2. CDR3 length: 15 residues. J lost 8 bases, V lost 1 base, and 2 bases had no gene match. Germline loops: CDR1 SGHAT, CDR2 FQDESV (reference sequence). CDR3 loop: CASSLGTSGSHEQFF. Written as DNA, the CDR3 is TGTGCCAGCAGCTTAGGGACTAGCGGGAGTCATGAGCAGTTCTTC.

The gene calls are TRBV6-1 and TRBJ2-1; 11 bases are a match to TRBD1. V was clipped by 4 bases and J by 6 bases; unmatched bases: 8. CDR1 and CDR2 from the germline V gene are MNHNS and SASEGT. The CDR3 is 16 amino acids. The CDR3 coding sequence is TGTGCCAGCAGTGTCCGGGACAGGGGGTGGGGCAATGAGCAGTTCTTC. Translated: CASSVRDRGWGNEQFF.

The CDR3 DNA follows: TGTGCCAGCAGCTTCGCGGGGCAAAGCTCCTACAATGAGCAGTTCTTC. It yields the protein CASSFAGQSSYNEQFF. The J gene is TRBJ2-1, the V gene TRBV7-3; a possible D gene is TRBD2 (6 bases). Germline assignment: CDR1 SGHTA and CDR2 FQGTGA. The CDR3 loop spans 16 amino acids. Trimming removed 3 bases from V and 0 bases from J, with 12 bases in between.

This chain connects TRBV10-3 to TRBJ1-2; possibly TRBD1 for D (5 bases). V lost 10 bases, J lost 9 bases, and 30 bases lay in between. The CDR3 spans 16 residues. Germline V gene lookup returns CDR1 ENHRY and CDR2 SYGVKD. The DNA for the CDR3 is TGTGCCACGGTTGGGGGGGACCCGGCTAAAATTGGGAGCTACACCTTC. Its protein product is CATVGGDPAKIGSYTF.

This clone was seen a handful of times. The rearrangement joins TRBV6-5 to TRBJ1-2, with 7 bases matching TRBD1. There are 13 residues in the CDR3. V trimming: 2 bases; J trimming: 4 bases; junction bases outside the gene matches: 1. Looked up from germline, CDR1 is MNHEY and CDR2 is SVGAGI. The CDR3 region is CASSYRQGYGYTF. As DNA, the CDR3 is TGTGCCAGCAGTTACCGACAGGGCTATGGCTACACCTTC.

The chain is built from TRBV10-3 and TRBJ1-2; TRBD1 aligns across 11 bases. V shed 4 bases and J 3 bases; nucleotides not matched to a gene: 7. CDR3 length: 16 amino acids. Germline CDR1 reads ENHRY; CDR2 reads SYGVKD. DNA of the CDR3: TGTGCCATCAGTGCGGGGACAGGGGGGGCTGACTATGGCTACACCTTC. Translation gives CAISAGTGGADYGYTF.

V gene TRBV2 combines with J gene TRBJ2-5, with a weak D call TRBD2 (5 bases). Germline V gene data show CDR1 as SNHLY and CDR2 as FYNNEI. The CDR3 totals 13 residues. V was cut by 6 bases and J by 5 bases, with 13 bases left in between. The CDR3 DNA is TGTGCCAGCAGCCAATCGGGGTGGGAGACCCAGTACTTC. This encodes CASSQSGWETQYF.

The genes are TRBV2 and TRBJ1-2, with a tentative D call TRBD1 (6 bases). CDR3 length: 14 amino acids. V gave up 5 bases and J gave up 1 base, with 11 bases separating them. CDR1 is SNHLY and CDR2 is FYNNEI in the germline V gene. The CDR3 spells CASSNGQFNYGYTF. The DNA for the CDR3 is TGTGCCAGCAGTAACGGACAGTTTAACTATGGCTACACCTTC.

This clone appeared a few times. This chain uses TRBV28 with TRBJ1-6, with 7 bases lining up with TRBD1. The CDR3 runs to 13 residues. CDR1 and CDR2 from the germline V gene are MDHEN and SYDVKM. J gave up 7 bases and V 7 bases, and 4 bases lay outside the gene matches. In DNA, the CDR3 is TGTGCCAGCACCGGGACAGCCAATTCACCCCTCCACTTT. Its translation is CASTGTANSPLHF. The variable domain in full, with the rest retrieved from reference TRBV28 and TRBJ1-6, is DVKVTQSSRYLVKRTGEKVFLECVQDMDHENMFWYRQDPGLGLRLIYFSYDVKMKEKGDIPEGYSVSREKKERFSLILESASTNQTSMYLCASTGTANSPLHFGNGTRLTVT.

The V call is TRBV7-2, the J call TRBJ2-1; D may be TRBD2 (5 bases). The V end lost 3 bases, the J end lost 6 bases, and 12 bases lay between the germline ends. CDR1 is SGHTA, CDR2 FQGNSA, per germline. The CDR3 length is 14 residues. The CDR3 sequence: CASSFELVGNEQFF. The CDR3 DNA reads as TGTGCCAGCAGCTTTGAACTAGTAGGCAATGAGCAGTTCTTC.

This rearrangement joins TRBV7-9 to TRBJ1-5, with 9 bases lining up with TRBD1. Germline assignment: CDR1 SEHNR and CDR2 FQNEAQ (reference sequence). Trimming at V came to 5 bases and at J to 7 bases, leaving 9 bases not matched to a gene. There are 15 residues in the CDR3. The DNA of the CDR3 is TGTGCCAGCAGCCCCGGGACAGGGTACGGGCAGCCCCAGCATTTT. Translating gives CASSPGTGYGQPQHF. The full variable domain, with the rest looked up from reference TRBV7-9 and TRBJ1-5, is DTGVSQNPRHKITKRGQNVTFRCDPISEHNRLYWYRQTLGQGPEFLTYFQNEAQLEKSRLLSDRFSAERPKGSFSTLEIQRTEQGDSAMYLCASSPGTGYGQPQHFGDGTRLSIL.

This clone was counted once. V usage is TRBV5-1 and J usage is TRBJ1-5; TRBD1 agrees at 8 bases. V lost 4 bases and J lost 3; bases outside the gene matches: 6. The CDR3 runs to 15 residues. Looked up from germline, CDR1 is SGHRS and CDR2 is YFSETQ. The CDR3 here is CASSLGQAPNQPQHF. CDR3 nucleotide sequence: TGCGCCAGCAGCCTGGGACAGGCACCCAATCAGCCCCAGCATTTT.

The gene calls are TRBV15 and TRBJ2-1; D remains unclear. CDR3 length equals 13 residues. V dropped 0 bases and J dropped 3 bases, with 3 bases sitting between them. In germline, CDR1 is LNHNV, CDR2 YYDKDF (reference sequence). The CDR3 loop is CATSRDSYNEQFF. In DNA, the CDR3 is TGTGCCACCAGCAGAGACAGCTACAATGAGCAGTTCTTC.

The V gene is TRBV5-1, the J gene TRBJ2-5; D remains ambiguous. Germline V CDR1 and CDR2: SGHRS, YFSETQ. V lost 5 bases, J lost 2 bases, and 13 bases lay in between. This CDR3 has 14 amino acids. The CDR3 region is CASSQSAGQETQYF. CDR3 in DNA: TGCGCCAGCAGTCAATCGGCAGGACAAGAGACCCAGTACTTC.

The chain recombines TRBV7-2 with TRBJ2-3, with 13 bases fitting TRBD2. The germline V gene encodes CDR1 SGHTA and CDR2 FQGNSA. J gave up 8 bases and V 1 base, and 3 bases lay outside the gene matches. The length of the CDR3 is 15 residues. CDR3 sequence reads: CASSLEGLAGFTQYF. DNA of the CDR3: TGTGCCAGCAGCTTAGAGGGACTAGCGGGATTTACGCAGTATTTT.

On this clone: Distinct nucleotide sequences in the sample also encode this CDR3. The chain uses TRBV5-1 and TRBJ2-1; 9 bases map to TRBD1. The CDR3 covers 15 residues. The germline V gene has CDR1 SGHRS and CDR2 YFSETQ. V trimming: 1 base; J trimming: 5 bases; junction bases outside the gene matches: 4. The CDR3 DNA reads as TGCGCCAGCAGCTTGCGACAGGGGGGAGACAATGAGCAGTTCTTC. Translated, it gives CASSLRQGGDNEQFF. Looking up the rest from reference TRBV5-1 and TRBJ2-1 gives the full variable domain: KAGVTQTPRYLIKTRGQQVTLSCSPISGHRSVSWYQQTPGQGLQFLFEYFSETQRNKGNFPGRFSGRQFSNSRSEMNVSTLELGDSALYLCASSLRQGGDNEQFFGPGTRLTVL.

This CDR3 reads CASSTLAGYNEQFF. The CDR3 DNA reads TGTGCCAGCAGCACTTTAGCGGGGTACAATGAGCAGTTCTTC. The chain couples TRBV7-2 to TRBJ2-1; 8 positions match TRBD2. The ends lost 5 bases at V and 4 bases at J; junction bases unmatched: 4. The germline CDR1 and CDR2 sequences are SGHTA and FQGNSA. The CDR3 runs to 14 residues.

This clone came up a few times. CDR3: CATPRTATNEKLFF. In DNA, the CDR3 is TGTGCCACCCCAAGGACAGCAACTAATGAAAAACTGTTTTTT. The V gene is TRBV19, the J gene TRBJ1-4, with D maybe TRBD1 (6 bases). Germline CDR1 reads LNHDA; CDR2 reads SQIVND (reference sequence). Deletions cut 10 bases from V and 0 bases from J, with 12 bases between. The CDR3 covers 14 residues.

This chain joins TRBV10-1 and TRBJ2-1, with D possibly matching TRBD1 (6 bases). V was shortened by 3 bases and J by 7 bases, with 19 bases between the two germline ends. Germline lookup yields CDR1 WNHNN and CDR2 SYGVQD (reference sequence). This CDR3 region has 16 residues. CDR3 in amino acids: CASSEWWGTLWNEQFF. CDR3 DNA: TGCGCCAGCAGTGAATGGTGGGGGACACTATGGAATGAGCAGTTCTTC.

V is TRBV5-6 and J is TRBJ2-1; weak D call: TRBD2 (6 bases). The ends were cut back, 1 base at V and 15 bases at J, with 17 bases in the middle. Germline lookup yields CDR1 SGHDT and CDR2 YYEEEE. This CDR3 is 13 amino acids long. The CDR3, as DNA: TGTGCCAGCAGCTTGTCCAGCGGGTGGTTTCCGTTCTTC. Translated: CASSLSSGWFPFF. Full variable domain (missing parts from reference TRBV5-6 and TRBJ2-1): DAGVTQSPTHLIKTRGQQVTLRCSPKSGHDTVSWYQQALGQGPQFIFQYYEEEERQRGNFPDRFSGHQFPNYSSELNVNALLLGDSALYLCASSLSSGWFPFFGPGTRLTVL.

The V call is TRBV18, the J call TRBJ2-1, with D unclear. Per germline, CDR1 KGHSH and CDR2 LQKENI. The CDR3 is made up of 15 amino acids. Trimming shortened V by 0 bases and J by 2 bases, and 8 bases separated the two germline ends. DNA of the CDR3: TGTGCCAGCTCACCACCGGTCCAGGCCTACAATGAGCAGTTCTTC. It specifies CASSPPVQAYNEQFF.

This rearrangement joins TRBV5-6 to TRBJ2-7; 13 bases are a match to TRBD2. The CDR3 has 17 amino acids. J lost 0 bases, V lost 5 bases, and 8 bases had no gene match. Germline CDR1 reads SGHDT; CDR2 reads YYEEEE. CDR3 region: CASSFVLAGGTSYEQYF. The CDR3, as DNA: TGTGCCAGCAGTTTTGTACTAGCGGGAGGGACCTCCTACGAGCAGTACTTC.

Of note for this clone: Other DNA sequences in this sample translate to the same CDR3. V is TRBV5-1 and J is TRBJ2-7; 11 nucleotides agree with TRBD2. There are 16 residues in the CDR3. Per germline, CDR1 SGHRS and CDR2 YFSETQ. J gave up 1 base and V 0 bases, and 3 bases lay outside the gene matches. CDR3 residues: CASSLGLAGGSYEQYF. The CDR3 DNA follows: TGCGCCAGCAGCTTGGGGCTAGCGGGAGGATCCTACGAGCAGTACTTC.

The chain uses TRBV19 and TRBJ2-7; TRBD1 aligns across 9 bases. The CDR3 covers 17 residues. With V trimmed by 2 bases and J by 4 bases, 12 bases remained unmatched. Germline values: CDR1 LNHDA, CDR2 SQIVND (reference sequence). The CDR3 DNA follows: TGTGCCAGTAGTATACGGACAGGGGCCGGGGGAGAATACGAGCAGTACTTC. Protein sequence: CASSIRTGAGGEYEQYF.

The CDR3, as DNA: TGTGCCAGCAGTTCCGGGGGGATTCGCGAGCAGTACTTC. Translated, it gives CASSSGGIREQYF. V gene TRBV28 combines with J gene TRBJ2-7; 7 bases are a match to TRBD2. Germline V gene lookup returns CDR1 MDHEN and CDR2 SYDVKM. The CDR3 is made up of 13 amino acids. J lost 6 bases, V lost 4 bases, and 6 bases had no gene match. Combining the CDR3 with reference TRBV28 and TRBJ2-7 gives the whole variable domain DVKVTQSSRYLVKRTGEKVFLECVQDMDHENMFWYRQDPGLGLRLIYFSYDVKMKEKGDIPEGYSVSREKKERFSLILESASTNQTSMYLCASSSGGIREQYFGPGTRLTVT.

The gene calls are TRBV3-1 (or the pseudogene TRBV3-2) and TRBJ2-7, with 11 bases identical to TRBD1. The length of the CDR3 is 15 residues. The J segment lost 5 bases and the V segment lost 4 bases, leaving 7 bases of the junction unmatched. The germline V gene encodes CDR1 LGHDT and CDR2 YNNKEL (reference sequence). The chain's CDR3 is CASSPGTGGAHEQYF. The CDR3, as DNA: TGTGCCAGCAGCCCCGGGACAGGGGGAGCCCACGAGCAGTACTTC.

The V call is TRBV2, the J call TRBJ2-7; D is undetermined. Trimming removed 3 bases from V and 4 bases from J, with 4 bases in between. The germline V gene has CDR1 SNHLY and CDR2 FYNNEI. This CDR3 region has 11 residues. The CDR3 DNA is TGTGCCAGCAGTGAGGAGTACGAGCAGTACTTC. Residues: CASSEEYEQYF.

The chain uses TRBV7-2 and TRBJ2-1, with D uncertain. V shed 5 bases and J shed 0 bases, with 11 bases lying between them. This CDR3 is built from 15 residues. Looked up from germline, CDR1 is SGHTA and CDR2 is FQGNSA. The CDR3, as DNA: TGTGCCAGCAGCCCCAGTGCAGGCTCCTACAATGAGCAGTTCTTC. This gives the protein CASSPSAGSYNEQFF.